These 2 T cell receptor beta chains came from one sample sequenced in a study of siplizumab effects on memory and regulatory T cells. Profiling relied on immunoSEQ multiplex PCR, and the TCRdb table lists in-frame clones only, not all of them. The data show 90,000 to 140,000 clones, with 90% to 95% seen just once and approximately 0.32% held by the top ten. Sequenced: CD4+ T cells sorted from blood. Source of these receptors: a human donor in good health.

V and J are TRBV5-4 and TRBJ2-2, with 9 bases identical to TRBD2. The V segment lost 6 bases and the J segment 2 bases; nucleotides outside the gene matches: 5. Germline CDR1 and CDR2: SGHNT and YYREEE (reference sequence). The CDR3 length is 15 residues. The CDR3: CASKGLANNTGELFF. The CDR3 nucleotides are TGTGCCAGCAAAGGACTAGCGAATAACACCGGGGAGCTGTTTTTT.

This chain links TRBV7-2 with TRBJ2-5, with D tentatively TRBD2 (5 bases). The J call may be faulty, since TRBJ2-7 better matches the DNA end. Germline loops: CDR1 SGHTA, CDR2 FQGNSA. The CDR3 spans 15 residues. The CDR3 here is CASSLRAESSYEQYF. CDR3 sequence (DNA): TGTGCCAGCAGCTTAAGAGCGGAAAGCTCCTACGAGCAGTACTTC.